The rows below give T cell receptor beta chains drawn from one sample of a study of CD4+ T cells in melanoma. The repertoire was sequenced with immunoSEQ multiplex PCR; TCRdb's copy has only in-frame clones and lacks some. The sample has some 47,000 clones; about 91% are singletons. Sequenced input: peripheral blood. These receptors were taken from a human donor with melanoma. The CDR3 runs from the conserved cysteine through the conserved F or W. The order of the fields is V gene, clone size, D gene, J gene, CDR3 DNA, CDR3 protein. The D gene is left open where the match is weak. Part of the rows lack a size; the others show once, few, many or a class for expanded clones.

V: TRBV6-6; size: once; D: NA; J: TRBJ1-1; DNA: TGTGCCAGCAGTTCCGGACCGTTGAACACTGAAGCTTTCTTT; CDR3: CASSSGPLNTEAFF
V: TRBV9; size: NA; D: NA; J: TRBJ1-6; DNA: TGTGCCAGCAGCAAATTACCGGGACAATTAAGGTCACCCCTCCACTTT; CDR3: CASSKLPGQLRSPLHF
V: TRBV5-1; size: NA; D: NA; J: TRBJ2-2; DNA: TGCGCCAGCAGCCACCCAGAACAGGGAGACACCGGGGAGCTGTTTTTT; CDR3: CASSHPEQGDTGELFF
V: TRBV5-1; size: NA; D: TRBD2; J: TRBJ2-1; DNA: TGCGCCAGCAGCGGTAGCGGGGGGGCCTATAATGAGCAGTTCTTC; CDR3: CASSGSGGAYNEQFF
V: TRBV4-1; size: NA; D: NA; J: TRBJ2-1; DNA: TGCGCCAGCAGCCAAGGAACTGCGGGACACCCCGACAATGAGCAGTTCTTC; CDR3: CASSQGTAGHPDNEQFF
V: TRBV5-1; size: once; D: NA; J: TRBJ2-7; DNA: TGCGCCAGCAGCTTGGCTGGGGTCTACGAGCAGTACTTC; CDR3: CASSLAGVYEQYF
V: TRBV9; size: NA; D: NA; J: TRBJ1-2; DNA: TGTGCCAGCAGCGTAACGACAGCGGGTGACTATGGCTACACCTTC; CDR3: CASSVTTAGDYGYTF
V: TRBV6-5; size: NA; D: TRBD2; J: TRBJ2-2; DNA: TGTGCCAGCAGTTCCACTAGCGCGAACACCGGGGAGCTGTTTTTT; CDR3: CASSSTSANTGELFF
V: TRBV18; size: NA; D: TRBD2; J: TRBJ2-7; DNA: TGTGCCAGCTCACGACAGACTAGCGGGAGATACGAGCAGTACTTC; CDR3: CASSRQTSGRYEQYF
V: TRBV6-5; size: NA; D: NA; J: TRBJ1-1; DNA: TGTGCCAGCAGTCCCAGGACACCAAACACTGAAGCTTTCTTT; CDR3: CASSPRTPNTEAFF
V: TRBV7-3; size: NA; D: NA; J: TRBJ2-3; DNA: TGTGCCAGCAGCTTATGGCGTTCTAGCACAGATACGCAGTATTTT; CDR3: CASSLWRSSTDTQYF
V: TRBV11-2; size: NA; D: NA; J: TRBJ2-2; DNA: TGTGCCAGCAGCTTAGCCGCCTCTGGGGTGAACACCGGGGAGCTGTTTTTT; CDR3: CASSLAASGVNTGELFF
V: TRBV19; size: NA; D: NA; J: TRBJ2-3; DNA: TGTGCCAGTAGTATCCCGCGGGGAGATACGCAGTATTTT; CDR3: CASSIPRGDTQYF
V: TRBV6-5; size: NA; D: TRBD2; J: TRBJ2-1; DNA: TGTGCCAGCAGTAGCGGGGAGGCTAAGTCCCATGAGCAGTTCTTC; CDR3: CASSSGEAKSHEQFF
V: TRBV10-3; size: NA; D: TRBD2; J: TRBJ2-3; DNA: TGTGCCATCAGTGAAGCGCTGGGGACTAACACAGATACGCAGTATTTT; CDR3: CAISEALGTNTDTQYF
V: TRBV19; size: NA; D: NA; J: TRBJ1-5; DNA: TGTGCCAGTAGTGCCAACAGGGATTATGGCAATCAGCCCCAGCATTTT; CDR3: CASSANRDYGNQPQHF